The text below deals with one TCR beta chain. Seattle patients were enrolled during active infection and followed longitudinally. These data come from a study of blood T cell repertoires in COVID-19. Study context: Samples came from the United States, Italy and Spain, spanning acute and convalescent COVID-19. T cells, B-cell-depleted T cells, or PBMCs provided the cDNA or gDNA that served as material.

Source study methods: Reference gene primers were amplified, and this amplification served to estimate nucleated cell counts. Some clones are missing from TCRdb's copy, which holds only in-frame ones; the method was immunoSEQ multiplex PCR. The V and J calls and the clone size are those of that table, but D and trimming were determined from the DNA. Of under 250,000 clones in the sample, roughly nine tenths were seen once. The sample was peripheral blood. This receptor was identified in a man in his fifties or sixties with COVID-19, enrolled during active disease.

The CDR3 DNA reads as TGTGCCAGCAGTCCGCTCTTGAGGGCGGATGGCTACACCTTC. Amino acids: CASSPLLRADGYTF. The chain couples TRBV27 to TRBJ1-2; no reliable D call. Germline-derived CDR1 and CDR2 are MNHEY and SMNVEV (reference sequence). V lost 5 bases, J lost 6 bases, and 16 bases lay in between. The CDR3 extends over 14 amino acids.